The 25 T cell receptor beta chains presented below share a single source sample, sequenced in a study of OX40 agonist ivuxolimab in advanced cancers. Assay used: immunoSEQ multiplex PCR; TCRdb lists only in-frame clones, some missing. The sample lists about 45,000 clones; approximately 91% were seen once. Source: CD4+ or CD8+ T cells sorted from blood, taken in a trial of the OX40 agonist ivuxolimab. These receptors all stem from an adult with an advanced solid tumor such as melanoma, head and neck, liver or kidney cancer.

CDR3: CAISFSGTGFTDTQYF. DNA of the CDR3: TGTGCCATCAGTTTTTCCGGGACAGGATTTACAGATACGCAGTATTTT. The chain has TRBV10-3 and TRBJ2-3; 8 bases are a match to TRBD1. The germline V gene has CDR1 ENHRY and CDR2 SYGVKD. V gave up 5 bases and J gave up 3 bases; unmatched junction bases: 10. The length of the CDR3 is 16 residues.

The chain links TRBV5-6 to TRBJ1-6; D is unresolved. The V gene's germline CDR1 is SGHDT and CDR2 YYEEEE. The CDR3 runs 12 residues. V lost 4 bases to trimming and J lost 9 bases, with 8 bases between them. The CDR3 DNA reads as TGTGCCAGCAGCCTCGGCGGTTCACCCCTCCACTTT. It codes for CASSLGGSPLHF.

This chain uses TRBV4-1 with TRBJ2-7, with D uncertain. Germline V gene sequence: CDR1 MGHRA, CDR2 YSYEKL. The CDR3 runs 13 residues. Trimming stripped 4 bases from V and 6 bases from J, with 13 bases between. Written as DNA, the CDR3 is TGCGCCAGCAGCCCTCCGGCAGGTGGCGAGCAGTACTTC. It yields the protein CASSPPAGGEQYF.

The chain joins TRBV2 to TRBJ1-5; 9 nucleotides match TRBD1. This CDR3 has 16 amino acids. Germline V CDR1 and CDR2: SNHLY, FYNNEI. J was trimmed by 6 bases and V by 4 bases; bases with no gene match: 10. Written as DNA, the CDR3 is TGTGCCAGCAGTGCTTCTGCAACAGGGGGCGGTCAGCCCCAGCATTTT. Amino acid sequence: CASSASATGGGQPQHF.

The chain uses TRBV15 and TRBJ2-1, with a possible D match to TRBD2 (7 bases). The germline V gene has CDR1 LNHNV and CDR2 YYDKDF (reference sequence). Trimming stripped 3 bases from V and 5 bases from J, with 17 bases between. CDR3 size: 16 residues. The CDR3 nucleotides read TGTGCCACCAGCAGGGGGAGGGGGGGACGGAACAATGAGCAGTTCTTC. This sequence encodes CATSRGRGGRNNEQFF.

J is TRBJ2-7 and V is TRBV27; D is undetermined. Trimming stripped 6 bases from V and 8 bases from J, with 14 bases between. The germline V gene encodes CDR1 MNHEY and CDR2 SMNVEV (reference sequence). This CDR3 region has 12 residues. CDR3 sequence: CASSPSPGKQYF. The CDR3, as DNA: TGTGCCAGCAGCCCCTCCCCGGGCAAGCAGTACTTC.

The chain combines TRBV27 with TRBJ2-1; 9 bases align to TRBD2. V shed 8 bases and J 7 bases; nucleotides not matched to a gene: 9. The CDR3 contains 14 residues. Germline V gene data show CDR1 as MNHEY and CDR2 as SMNVEV (reference sequence). The CDR3 is CASRLRGGLNEQFF. The CDR3, as DNA: TGTGCCAGCCGGTTGCGGGGGGGTTTAAATGAGCAGTTCTTC.

This chain links TRBV28 with TRBJ1-2; 8 nucleotides align to TRBD1. CDR3 length: 13 residues. J was trimmed by 2 bases and V by 6 bases; bases with no gene match: 2. From germline, CDR1 is MDHEN and CDR2 SYDVKM. In nucleotides, the CDR3 is TGTGCCAGCAGGCGGACAGGGAACTATGGCTACACCTTC. This sequence encodes CASRRTGNYGYTF.

This clone was counted a single time. This CDR3 is CASSFAPGGGNEQFF. Written as DNA, the CDR3 is TGTGCCAGCAGCTTTGCCCCGGGGGGGGGCAATGAGCAGTTCTTC. This chain joins TRBV11-3 and TRBJ2-1; TRBD2 agrees at 8 bases. This CDR3 comprises 15 residues. V lost 3 bases to trimming and J lost 6 bases; unmatched junction nucleotides: 7. Germline assignment: CDR1 SGHNT and CDR2 YENEEA. Supplemented by reference TRBV11-3 and TRBJ2-1, the full variable domain reads EAGVVQSPRYKIIEKKQPVAFWCNPISGHNTLYWYLQNLGQGPELLIRYENEEAVDDSQLPKDRFSAERLKGVDSTLKIQPAELGDSAVYLCASSFAPGGGNEQFFGPGTRLTVL.

This clone was picked up one time. This sequence joins TRBV7-8 and TRBJ2-7; D not resolved. This CDR3 has 14 residues. Trimming removed 5 bases at V and 3 bases at J, with 14 bases between. The germline gives CDR1 SGHVS, CDR2 FQNEAQ. Written as DNA, the CDR3 is TGTGCCAGCAGCGCAAACCGGGCCCGCTACGAGCAGTACTTC. Translated, it gives CASSANRARYEQYF.

This sequence joins TRBV28 and TRBJ2-5; TRBD2 is a possible D gene (6 bases). From germline, CDR1 is MDHEN and CDR2 SYDVKM. V lost 3 bases and J 5 bases, leaving 10 bases between the germline ends. This CDR3 is built from 13 residues. Written as DNA, the CDR3 is TGTGCCAGCAGTTTGGGGGGTCTCGAGACCCAGTACTTC. Translating it yields CASSLGGLETQYF.

This clone was seen once. As DNA, the CDR3 is TGTGCCAGCAGCTTAAGTCTCGCCGGGACAGGGCAATACAATGAGCAGTTCTTC. Protein sequence: CASSLSLAGTGQYNEQFF. The rearrangement links TRBV7-8 to TRBJ2-1, with 9 bases lining up with TRBD1. The CDR3 runs 18 residues. Germline assignment: CDR1 SGHVS and CDR2 FQNEAQ. V trimming: 2 bases; J trimming: 4 bases; junction bases outside the gene matches: 12. Complete variable domain (other parts from reference TRBV7-8 and TRBJ2-1): GAGVSQSPRYKVAKRGQDVALRCDPISGHVSLFWYQQALGQGPEFLTYFQNEAQLDKSGLPSDRFFAERPEGSVSTLKIQRTQQEDSAVYLCASSLSLAGTGQYNEQFFGPGTRLTVL.

The chain uses TRBV21-1 and TRBJ2-1; the table's D call of TRBD2 was not tested on the DNA. TRBV21-1 is listed as a pseudogene. The CDR3 has 16 amino acids. This CDR3 is CASSDQSGRMGNEQFF. The CDR3 DNA reads as TGTGCCAGCAGCGACCAGAGCGGGAGGATGGGAAATGAGCAGTTCTTC.

This chain joins TRBV5-1 and TRBJ2-7, with a tentative D call TRBD2 (6 bases). The CDR3 has 14 amino acids. The germline V and J ends were trimmed by 0 bases and 7 bases, with 14 bases remaining between them. Per germline, CDR1 SGHRS and CDR2 YFSETQ. The CDR3 region has the DNA TGCGCCAGCAGCTTGGCGCACGGGACTCGGGAGCAGTACTTC. Translating it yields CASSLAHGTREQYF. Supplemented by reference TRBV5-1 and TRBJ2-7, the full variable domain reads KAGVTQTPRYLIKTRGQQVTLSCSPISGHRSVSWYQQTPGQGLQFLFEYFSETQRNKGNFPGRFSGRQFSNSRSEMNVSTLELGDSALYLCASSLAHGTREQYFGPGTRLTVT.

In its sample, this clone was seen a few times. This chain joins TRBV29-1 and TRBJ1-1; D unresolved. Trimming cost V 4 bases and J 6 bases, with 9 bases left between them. Germline values: CDR1 SQVTM, CDR2 ANQGSEA. The CDR3 contains 11 residues. In DNA form, the CDR3 reads TGCAGCGTTGGGTTCCAGCCTGAAGCTTTCTTT. Protein: CSVGFQPEAFF. Based on the CDR3 plus reference TRBV29-1 and TRBJ1-1, the full variable domain is SAVISQKPSRDICQRGTSLTIQCQVDSQVTMMFWYRQQPGQSLTLIATANQGSEATYESGFVIDKFPISRPNLTFSTLTVSNMSPEDSSIYLCSVGFQPEAFFGQGTRLTVV.

This chain joins TRBV13 and TRBJ2-7; D may be TRBD1 (6 bases). Germline CDR1 PRHDT, CDR2 FYEKMQ (reference sequence). V dropped 5 bases and J dropped 5 bases, with 10 bases sitting between them. The CDR3 extends over 12 amino acids. The CDR3 reads CASSHRVDEQYF. The DNA for the CDR3 is TGTGCCAGCAGCCACAGGGTGGACGAGCAGTACTTC.

This chain connects TRBV27 to TRBJ2-1; 9 nucleotides align to TRBD2. The V gene end was trimmed by 6 bases and the J gene end by 4 bases; junction bases not matched to a gene: 7. Germline CDR1 reads MNHEY; CDR2 reads SMNVEV (reference sequence). The CDR3 loop spans 15 amino acids. This chain's CDR3 is CASRFSGRSYNEQFF. DNA for the CDR3: TGTGCCAGCAGATTTAGCGGGAGATCTTACAATGAGCAGTTCTTC.

The CDR3 region has the DNA TGTGCCAGCAGCCCGCAACCAACACCCGGGTCAGATCAGCCCCAGCATTTT. This translates into CASSPQPTPGSDQPQHF. The chain is built from TRBV7-8 and TRBJ1-5; D remains unclear. The CDR3 has 17 residues. Germline V gene data show CDR1 as SGHVS and CDR2 as FQNEAQ. Trimming pared 5 bases from V and 5 bases from J, leaving 22 bases between.

The chain combines TRBV6-1 with TRBJ2-2, with TRBD2 matching 12 bases. The CDR3 is 17 amino acids. In germline, CDR1 is MNHNS, CDR2 SASEGT. Losses at the gene ends were 4 bases for V and 2 bases for J; bases not matched to a gene: 5. Here the CDR3 reads CASSGLAGASNTGELFF. CDR3 DNA: TGTGCCAGCAGTGGACTAGCGGGGGCCTCTAACACCGGGGAGCTGTTTTTT.

This clone has a single count. The V call is TRBV27, the J call TRBJ2-2; possibly TRBD1 for D (6 bases). This CDR3 has 14 residues. Trimming pared 2 bases from V and 4 bases from J, leaving 8 bases between. CDR1 and CDR2 from the germline V gene are MNHEY and SMNVEV (reference sequence). The CDR3 DNA reads TGTGCCAGCAGTTTAGCCAGGGGCACCGGGGAGCTGTTTTTT. It specifies CASSLARGTGELFF.

The V call is TRBV2, the J call TRBJ1-1, with D possibly matching TRBD1 (5 bases). Germline V gene sequence: CDR1 SNHLY, CDR2 FYNNEI. Trimming took 4 bases from V and 2 from J, leaving 17 bases between them. This CDR3 is built from 16 residues. The CDR3 loop is CASSAQRLGPNTEAFF. As DNA, the CDR3 is TGTGCCAGCAGTGCCCAAAGGCTGGGGCCTAACACTGAAGCTTTCTTT.

The chain links TRBV11-3 to TRBJ2-1, with 10 nucleotides matching TRBD2. The V segment lost 1 base and the J segment 8 bases; nucleotides outside the gene matches: 5. Germline CDR1 is SGHNT and CDR2 is YENEEA. CDR3 length equals 15 residues. The CDR3 loop reads CASSLGASGGDEQFF. Here the CDR3 DNA reads TGTGCCAGCAGCTTAGGGGCTAGCGGGGGAGATGAGCAGTTCTTC.

This clone has just one count. The chain employs TRBV11-3 and TRBJ2-1, with 9 nucleotides matching TRBD1. The CDR3 has 14 amino acids. In germline, CDR1 is SGHNT, CDR2 YENEEA. Trimming cost V 5 bases and J 6 bases; bases outside gene matches: 5. CDR3 region: CASSPGTGTNEQFF. The DNA for the CDR3 is TGTGCCAGCAGCCCCGGGACAGGGACCAATGAGCAGTTCTTC. Complete variable domain (other parts from reference TRBV11-3 and TRBJ2-1): EAGVVQSPRYKIIEKKQPVAFWCNPISGHNTLYWYLQNLGQGPELLIRYENEEAVDDSQLPKDRFSAERLKGVDSTLKIQPAELGDSAVYLCASSPGTGTNEQFFGPGTRLTVL.

The DNA for the CDR3 is TGCGCCAGCAGTGGGACAGTTACCTACGAGCAGTACTTC. Protein: CASSGTVTYEQYF. The chain joins TRBV5-1 to TRBJ2-7; 7 bases map to TRBD1. The CDR3 length is 13 residues. Germline V gives CDR1 SGHRS, CDR2 YFSETQ. V was clipped by 5 bases and J by 2 bases; unmatched bases: 4. Based on the CDR3 plus reference TRBV5-1 and TRBJ2-7, the full variable domain is KAGVTQTPRYLIKTRGQQVTLSCSPISGHRSVSWYQQTPGQGLQFLFEYFSETQRNKGNFPGRFSGRQFSNSRSEMNVSTLELGDSALYLCASSGTVTYEQYFGPGTRLTVT.

The rearrangement links TRBV13 to TRBJ1-3; the D is unclear. This CDR3 is built from 15 residues. Germline assignment: CDR1 PRHDT and CDR2 FYEKMQ (reference sequence). Trimming took off 6 bases at V and 1 base at J, with 13 bases between the two ends. CDR3 protein: CASRDSVPSGNTIYF. The CDR3 nucleotides are TGTGCCAGCAGGGATAGCGTGCCTTCTGGAAACACCATATATTTT.